Described below is a single T cell receptor (beta chain) sequence and its context. Its antigen is still unknown. The data originate from a study of T cell responses to AZD1222 COVID-19 vaccine. Study-wide results and limits: Vaccine-associated CD4 TCRs spanned spike, dominant at 160-218 and 743-854.

TCRdb keeps only in-frame clones here, not all; method: immunoSEQ multiplex PCR. The sample holds nearly 95,000 clones; almost 90% are singletons and the top ten take approximately 9.1%. The sample consisted of peripheral blood, taken on day 0 of AZD1222 vaccination. This receptor was obtained from an adult in good health.

CDR3 residues: CASLEDGFEETQYF. In DNA form, the CDR3 reads TGCGCCAGCTTGGAAGACGGCTTCGAAGAGACCCAGTACTTC. The gene calls are TRBV5-1 and TRBJ2-5; D remains unclear. Germline CDR1 and CDR2: SGHRS and YFSETQ. V was pared by 7 bases and J by 3 bases, with 16 bases between. This CDR3 spans 14 amino acids.